Included here is one TCR beta chain sequence, with context. What it recognizes is unknown. The sample originates from a study of beta chain features in type 1 diabetes. Whole-study context: Similarity in age, gender and cell yields was seen between patients and healthy donors. The study's findings and limits: Among patients, naive, central memory and Treg TCRB repertoires appeared more similar than among healthy donors. Type 1 diabetes patients showed fewer insertions and more deletions at VDJ junctions.

Every isolated RNA sample was fully reverse transcribed, so sequencing captured expressed TCRB transcripts. The repertoire was sequenced with immunoSEQ multiplex PCR; TCRdb's copy has only in-frame clones and lacks some. The repertoire consists of around 500,000 clones, with 10% to 12% occurring once and the leading ten covering approximately 0.045%. The CDR3 sequence is 12 residues long. In germline, CDR1 is LNHDA, CDR2 SQIVND (reference sequence). V gave up 3 bases and J gave up 8 bases, with 8 bases separating them. Naive, central memory, regulatory and stem cell-like memory cells within the CD4+ compartment were sorted using CD45RO/CCR7/CD25/CD127/CD95/CD27.

The source material was naive CD4+ T cells from blood. V and J are TRBV19 and TRBJ1-5; D is undetermined. The sequence was obtained from a woman younger than 35 in good health. CDR3 sequence: CASSINLKPQHF. The CDR3 nucleotides read TGTGCCAGTAGTATCAATCTCAAGCCCCAGCATTTT.